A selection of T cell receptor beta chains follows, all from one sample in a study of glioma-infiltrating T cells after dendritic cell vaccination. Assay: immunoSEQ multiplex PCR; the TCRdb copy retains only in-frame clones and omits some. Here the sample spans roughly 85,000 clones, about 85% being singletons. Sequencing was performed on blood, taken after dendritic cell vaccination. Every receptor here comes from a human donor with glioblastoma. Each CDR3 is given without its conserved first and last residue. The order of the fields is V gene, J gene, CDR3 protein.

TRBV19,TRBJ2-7,ASSLAGKNYEQY
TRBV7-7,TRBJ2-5,ASSLMSSGAQETQY
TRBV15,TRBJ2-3,ATSRDSSRDVPDTQY
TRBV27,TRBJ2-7,ASSLSYQGVYEQY
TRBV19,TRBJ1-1,ASSRPGLNTEAF
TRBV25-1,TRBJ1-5,ASSESGVDQPQH
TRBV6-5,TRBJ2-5,ASRSREAQY
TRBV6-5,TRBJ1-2,ASSYTNRGGYT
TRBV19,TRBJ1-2,ASSRGQGFGYT
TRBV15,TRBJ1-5,ATSRGNSQPQH
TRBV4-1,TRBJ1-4,ASSLLVERSEKLF
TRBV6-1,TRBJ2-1,ASSDWTSGRANNEQF
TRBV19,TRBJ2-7,ASSPAQGILYEQY
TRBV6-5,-,ASSPLGGKDYEQY
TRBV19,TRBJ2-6,ASSSQTSGGSGANVLT
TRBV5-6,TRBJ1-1,ASSVGVSESTEAF
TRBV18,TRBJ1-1,ASSPPWGGEGTEAF
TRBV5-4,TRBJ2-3,ASSLGGLAGGTGTDTQY
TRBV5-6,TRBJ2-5,ASSLGTGGETQY
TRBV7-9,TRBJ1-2,ASSLGYEGGSFRGYT
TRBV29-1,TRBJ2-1,SVEDPRQGYQF
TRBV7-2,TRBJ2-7,ASSLAARSPGTGGYEQY
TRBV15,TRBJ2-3,ATSRGLGGDTDTQY
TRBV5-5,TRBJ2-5,ASSSPGQQETQY
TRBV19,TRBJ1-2,ASSTPAGALYGYT
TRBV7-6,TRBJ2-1,ASSPRLAGGKYNEQF
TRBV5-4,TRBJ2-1,ASSFVMSVNYNEQF
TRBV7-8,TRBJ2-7,ASSLVVPTYEQY
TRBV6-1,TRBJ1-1,ASSEAWGRLNTEAF